This T cell receptor (beta chain) emerged from a study of regulatory T cells in long-lasting Graves disease. The time point was: newly diagnosed GD, antithyroid drugs for less than 3 months. From PBMCs, RNA was extracted and then used to make the TCR library. The peripheral blood volume drawn was approximately 9.5 milliliters, and it was collected into EDTA tubes. Trimming took 0 bases from V and 6 from J; bases not matched to a gene: 8. Germline CDR1 reads SGHRS; CDR2 reads YFSETQ. The CDR3 is 16 amino acids. Relying on iRepertoire HTBI primers and Arm-PCR of CDR3 regions, the team built TCR beta libraries. Source study methods: Overall, samples carried approximately 56 TRBV and 14 TRBJ segments. TCRdb redid the calling of the multiplex PCR reads with MiXCR, one entry per CDR3 protein. TCRdb, not the original authors, processed these V and J calls. The data contain hundreds of thousands of distinct CDR3 sequences, 16% of them singletons.

This clonotype has just a few counts. The data were also submitted as part of a second study, on T cells in Graves' hyperthyroidism and ophthalmopathy. That investigation notes: The primer set for the first-round RT-PCR of the TCR CDR3 was HTBI.

The rearrangement uses TRBV5-1 and TRBJ2-2; 7 positions agree with TRBD1. The source is a woman aged 35-65 years with Graves disease. The sample in question was peripheral blood mononuclear cells (PBMCs), obtained at new diagnosis, from a patient treated with antithyroid drugs. CDR3 nucleotides: TGCGCCAGCAGCTTGGAGGCAGGGGGATTATCCGGGGAGCTGTTTTTT. This translates into CASSLEAGGLSGELFF.